These 2 T cell receptor beta chains came from one sample sequenced in a study of CD8 T cells in ankylosing spondylitis. Study-wide results and caveats: Seemingly distinctive of ankylosing spondylitis blood was a TCR beta motif formed by eight highly homologous variants.

TCRdb redid the calling of the 5' RACE reads with MiXCR, one entry per CDR3 protein. This table holds around 540,000 distinct CDR3 sequences, roughly an eighth found once. These receptors' targets are unknown. Input material: blood, either unsorted or a sorted T cell fraction (not recorded which). The receptors shown here come from a male donor with ankylosing spondylitis.

This clonotype has more than one count but fewer than ten. V is TRBV10-2 and J is TRBJ2-1; 8 nucleotides align to TRBD1. Germline values: CDR1 WSHSY, CDR2 SAAADI. The CDR3 contains 14 residues. V shed 5 bases, J shed 8 bases, and the junction held 8 bases outside the gene matches. The CDR3 protein is CASSQAGGADEQFF. The CDR3 coding sequence is TGCGCCAGCAGTCAGGCAGGGGGCGCGGATGAGCAGTTCTTC.

Ten or more counts support this clonotype. The J gene is TRBJ2-7, the V gene TRBV2, with 9 bases identical to TRBD1. The CDR3 extends over 14 amino acids. Per the germline V gene, CDR1 is SNHLY and CDR2 is FYNNEI. J was trimmed by 4 bases and V by 2 bases; bases with no gene match: 3. CDR3 region: CASSELGTGYEQYF. The CDR3 DNA reads as TGTGCCAGCAGTGAATTAGGGACAGGGTACGAGCAGTACTTC.